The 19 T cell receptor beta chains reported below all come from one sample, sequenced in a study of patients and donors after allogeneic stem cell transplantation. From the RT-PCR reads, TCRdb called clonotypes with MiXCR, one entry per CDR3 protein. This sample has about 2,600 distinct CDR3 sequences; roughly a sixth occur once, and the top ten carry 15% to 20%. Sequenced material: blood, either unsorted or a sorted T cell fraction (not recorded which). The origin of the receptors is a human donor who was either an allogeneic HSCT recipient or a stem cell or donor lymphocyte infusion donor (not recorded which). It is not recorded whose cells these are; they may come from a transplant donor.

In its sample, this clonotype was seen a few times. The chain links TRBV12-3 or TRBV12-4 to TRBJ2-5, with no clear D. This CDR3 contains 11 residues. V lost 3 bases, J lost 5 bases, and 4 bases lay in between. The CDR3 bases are TGTGCCAGCAGTTTTCTGGAGACCCAGTACTTC. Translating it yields CASSFLETQYF.

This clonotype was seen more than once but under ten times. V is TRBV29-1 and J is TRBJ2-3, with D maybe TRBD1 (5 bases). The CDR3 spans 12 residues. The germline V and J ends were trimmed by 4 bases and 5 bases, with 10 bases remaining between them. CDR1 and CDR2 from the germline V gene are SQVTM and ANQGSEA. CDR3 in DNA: TGCAGCGTTGTAGGGGTGGGAGATACGCAGTATTTT. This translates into CSVVGVGDTQYF.

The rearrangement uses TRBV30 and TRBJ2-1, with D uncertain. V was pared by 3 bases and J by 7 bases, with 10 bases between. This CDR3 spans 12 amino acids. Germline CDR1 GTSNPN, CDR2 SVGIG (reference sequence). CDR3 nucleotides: TGTGCCTGGAGACCAGGACGGAATGAGCAGTTCTTC. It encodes CAWRPGRNEQFF.

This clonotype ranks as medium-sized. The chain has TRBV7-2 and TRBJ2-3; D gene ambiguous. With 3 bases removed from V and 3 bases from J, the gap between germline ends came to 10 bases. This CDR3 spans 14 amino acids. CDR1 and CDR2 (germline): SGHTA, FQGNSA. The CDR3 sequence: CASSFLGWTDTQYF. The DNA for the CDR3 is TGTGCCAGCAGCTTTCTAGGGTGGACAGATACGCAGTATTTT.

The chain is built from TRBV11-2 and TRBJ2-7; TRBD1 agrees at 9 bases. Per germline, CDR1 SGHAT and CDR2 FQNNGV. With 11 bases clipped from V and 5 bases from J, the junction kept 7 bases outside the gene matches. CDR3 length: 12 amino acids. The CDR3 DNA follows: TGTGCCGGACAGGGGAGTGGCAACGAGCAGTACTTC. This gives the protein CAGQGSGNEQYF.

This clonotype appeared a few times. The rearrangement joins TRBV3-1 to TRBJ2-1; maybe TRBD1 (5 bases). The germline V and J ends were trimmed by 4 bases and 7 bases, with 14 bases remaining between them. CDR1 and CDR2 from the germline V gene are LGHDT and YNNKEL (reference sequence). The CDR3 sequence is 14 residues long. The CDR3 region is CASSPRQGPNEQFF. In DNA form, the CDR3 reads TGTGCCAGCAGCCCACGGCAGGGTCCGAATGAGCAGTTCTTC.

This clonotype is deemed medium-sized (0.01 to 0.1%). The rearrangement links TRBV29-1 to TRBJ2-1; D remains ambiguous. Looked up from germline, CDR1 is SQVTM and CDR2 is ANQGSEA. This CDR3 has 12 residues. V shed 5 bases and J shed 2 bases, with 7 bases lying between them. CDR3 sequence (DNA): TGCAGCGTTCCTACAGCCTACAATGAGCAGTTCTTC. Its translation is CSVPTAYNEQFF.

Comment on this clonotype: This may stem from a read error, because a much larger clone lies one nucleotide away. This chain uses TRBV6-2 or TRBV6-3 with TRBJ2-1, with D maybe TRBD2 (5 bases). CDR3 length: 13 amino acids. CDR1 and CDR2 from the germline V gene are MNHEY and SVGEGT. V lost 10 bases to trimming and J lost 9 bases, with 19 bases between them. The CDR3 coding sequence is TGTGCCACCAGCTACGAGGGAGACACTGAGCAGTTCTTC. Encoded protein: CATSYEGDTEQFF.

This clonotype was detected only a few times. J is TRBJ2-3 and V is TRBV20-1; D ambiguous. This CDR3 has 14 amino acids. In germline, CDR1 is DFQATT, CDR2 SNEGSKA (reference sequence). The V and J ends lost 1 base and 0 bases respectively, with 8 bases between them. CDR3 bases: TGCAGTGCTAGAGGAGATACCAGCACAGATACGCAGTATTTT. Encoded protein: CSARGDTSTDTQYF.

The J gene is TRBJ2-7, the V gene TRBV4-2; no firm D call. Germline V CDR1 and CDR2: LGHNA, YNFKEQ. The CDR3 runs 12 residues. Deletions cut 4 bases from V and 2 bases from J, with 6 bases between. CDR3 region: CASSPYTYEQYF. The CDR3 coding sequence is TGTGCCAGCAGCCCCTACACCTACGAGCAGTACTTC.

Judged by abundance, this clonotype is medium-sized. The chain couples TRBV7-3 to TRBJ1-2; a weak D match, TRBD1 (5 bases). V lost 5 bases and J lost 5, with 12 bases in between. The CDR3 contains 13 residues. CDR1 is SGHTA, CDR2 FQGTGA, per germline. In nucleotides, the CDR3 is TGTGCCAGCAGCCGCTCGACAGAGTATGGCTACACCTTC. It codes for CASSRSTEYGYTF.

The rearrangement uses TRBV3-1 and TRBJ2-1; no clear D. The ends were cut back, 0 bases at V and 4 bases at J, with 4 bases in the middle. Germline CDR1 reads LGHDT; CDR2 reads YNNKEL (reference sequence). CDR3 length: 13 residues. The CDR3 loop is CASSQDHYNEQFF. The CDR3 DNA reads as TGTGCCAGCAGCCAAGATCATTACAATGAGCAGTTCTTC.

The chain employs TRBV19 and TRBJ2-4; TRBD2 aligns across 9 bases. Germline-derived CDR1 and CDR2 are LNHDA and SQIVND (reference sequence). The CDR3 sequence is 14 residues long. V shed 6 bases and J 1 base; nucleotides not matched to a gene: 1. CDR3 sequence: CASRAGGAKNIQYF. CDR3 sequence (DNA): TGTGCCAGTAGAGCGGGGGGTGCCAAAAACATTCAGTACTTC.

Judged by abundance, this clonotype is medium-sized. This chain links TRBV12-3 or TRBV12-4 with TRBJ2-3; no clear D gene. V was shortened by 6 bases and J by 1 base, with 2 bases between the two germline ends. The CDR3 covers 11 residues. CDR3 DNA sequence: TGTGCCAGCAGCCGCACAGATACGCAGTATTTT. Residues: CASSRTDTQYF.

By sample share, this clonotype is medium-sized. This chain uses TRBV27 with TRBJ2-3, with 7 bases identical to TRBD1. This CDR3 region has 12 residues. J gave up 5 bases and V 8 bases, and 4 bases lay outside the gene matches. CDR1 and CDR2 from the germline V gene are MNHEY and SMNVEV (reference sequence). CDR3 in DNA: TGTGCCAGCCCGGGACAGCGAGATACGCAGTATTTT. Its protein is CASPGQRDTQYF.

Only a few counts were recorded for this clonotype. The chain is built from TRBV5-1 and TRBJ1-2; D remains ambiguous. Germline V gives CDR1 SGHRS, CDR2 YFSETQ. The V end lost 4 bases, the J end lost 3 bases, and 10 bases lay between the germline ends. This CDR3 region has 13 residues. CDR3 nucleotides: TGCGCCAGCAGCCTACGGGGTGACTATGGCTACACCTTC. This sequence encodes CASSLRGDYGYTF.

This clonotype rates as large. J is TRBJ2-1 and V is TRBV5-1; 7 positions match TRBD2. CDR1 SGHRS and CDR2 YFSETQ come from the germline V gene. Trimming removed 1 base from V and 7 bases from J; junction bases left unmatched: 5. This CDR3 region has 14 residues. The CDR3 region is CASSLYGGTNEQFF. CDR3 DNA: TGCGCCAGCAGCTTGTACGGGGGGACGAATGAGCAGTTCTTC.

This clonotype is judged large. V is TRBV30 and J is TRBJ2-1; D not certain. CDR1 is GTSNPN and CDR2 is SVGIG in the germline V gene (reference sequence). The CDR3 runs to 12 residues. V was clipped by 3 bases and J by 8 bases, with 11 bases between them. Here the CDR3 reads CAWRGNGHEQFF. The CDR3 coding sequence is TGTGCCTGGAGGGGTAACGGGCATGAGCAGTTCTTC.

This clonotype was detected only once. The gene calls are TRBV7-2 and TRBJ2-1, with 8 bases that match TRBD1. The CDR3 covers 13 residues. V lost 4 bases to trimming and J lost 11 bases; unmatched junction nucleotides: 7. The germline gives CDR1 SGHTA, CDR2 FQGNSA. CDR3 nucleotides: TGTGCCAGCAGCTCGGACAGGGCGGCCAAGCAGTTCTTC. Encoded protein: CASSSDRAAKQFF.